This T cell receptor beta chain is drawn from a study of T cell changes during pregnancy in multiple sclerosis. TCRdb keeps only in-frame clones here, not all; method: immunoSEQ multiplex PCR. The sample lists under 50,000 clones; approximately 95% were seen once. Germline V gene data show CDR1 as SGHAT and CDR2 as FQNNGV. V was clipped by 5 bases and J by 4 bases, with 12 bases between them. The CDR3 totals 14 residues. V gene TRBV11-2 combines with J gene TRBJ1-5; possibly TRBD1 for D (6 bases). The sample was CD8+ T cells from peripheral blood mononuclear cells, taken in the first trimester of pregnancy. The sequence was collected from a female donor with multiple sclerosis, enrolled in a pregnancy study. The CDR3 spells CASSKDRLNQPQHF. The CDR3 nucleotides read TGTGCCAGCAGCAAGGACAGACTAAATCAGCCCCAGCATTTT.